This TCR beta chain emerged from a study of spatial heterogeneity in lung cancer. Documented time point: sample taken at primary tumor resection. The study sequenced unsorted whole RNA from tumor, nontumor lung or frozen PBMC. The CDR3 spans 17 residues. CDR1 is SGHTA and CDR2 is FQGNSA in the germline V gene. V dropped 2 bases and J dropped 9 bases, with 23 bases sitting between them. This clonotype is medium-sized. With the library built for alpha chains, this beta chain is off target and its frequency is not meaningful. Each TCR cDNA molecule carried a unique molecular identifier. One entry per CDR3 protein, called by TCRdb with MiXCR from the 5' RACE reads. The sample yields about 8,600 distinct CDR3 sequences, roughly 4.8% seen once.

The material was PBMCs, obtained at surgery. The TCR sequence derives from a male donor with early-stage non-small cell lung cancer. The rearrangement links TRBV7-2 to TRBJ2-1; D gene uncertain. CDR3 DNA sequence: TGTGCCAGCAGCTTATATAGTAGGAGAGGCGTATTCGGTGAGCAGTTCTTC. This sequence encodes CASSLYSRRGVFGEQFF. Combining the CDR3 with reference TRBV7-2 and TRBJ2-1 gives the whole variable domain GAGVSQSPSNKVTEKGKDVELRCDPISGHTALYWYRQSLGQGLEFLIYFQGNSAPDKSGLPSDRFSAERTGGSVSTLTIQRTQQEDSAVYLCASSLYSRRGVFGEQFFGPGTRLTVL.